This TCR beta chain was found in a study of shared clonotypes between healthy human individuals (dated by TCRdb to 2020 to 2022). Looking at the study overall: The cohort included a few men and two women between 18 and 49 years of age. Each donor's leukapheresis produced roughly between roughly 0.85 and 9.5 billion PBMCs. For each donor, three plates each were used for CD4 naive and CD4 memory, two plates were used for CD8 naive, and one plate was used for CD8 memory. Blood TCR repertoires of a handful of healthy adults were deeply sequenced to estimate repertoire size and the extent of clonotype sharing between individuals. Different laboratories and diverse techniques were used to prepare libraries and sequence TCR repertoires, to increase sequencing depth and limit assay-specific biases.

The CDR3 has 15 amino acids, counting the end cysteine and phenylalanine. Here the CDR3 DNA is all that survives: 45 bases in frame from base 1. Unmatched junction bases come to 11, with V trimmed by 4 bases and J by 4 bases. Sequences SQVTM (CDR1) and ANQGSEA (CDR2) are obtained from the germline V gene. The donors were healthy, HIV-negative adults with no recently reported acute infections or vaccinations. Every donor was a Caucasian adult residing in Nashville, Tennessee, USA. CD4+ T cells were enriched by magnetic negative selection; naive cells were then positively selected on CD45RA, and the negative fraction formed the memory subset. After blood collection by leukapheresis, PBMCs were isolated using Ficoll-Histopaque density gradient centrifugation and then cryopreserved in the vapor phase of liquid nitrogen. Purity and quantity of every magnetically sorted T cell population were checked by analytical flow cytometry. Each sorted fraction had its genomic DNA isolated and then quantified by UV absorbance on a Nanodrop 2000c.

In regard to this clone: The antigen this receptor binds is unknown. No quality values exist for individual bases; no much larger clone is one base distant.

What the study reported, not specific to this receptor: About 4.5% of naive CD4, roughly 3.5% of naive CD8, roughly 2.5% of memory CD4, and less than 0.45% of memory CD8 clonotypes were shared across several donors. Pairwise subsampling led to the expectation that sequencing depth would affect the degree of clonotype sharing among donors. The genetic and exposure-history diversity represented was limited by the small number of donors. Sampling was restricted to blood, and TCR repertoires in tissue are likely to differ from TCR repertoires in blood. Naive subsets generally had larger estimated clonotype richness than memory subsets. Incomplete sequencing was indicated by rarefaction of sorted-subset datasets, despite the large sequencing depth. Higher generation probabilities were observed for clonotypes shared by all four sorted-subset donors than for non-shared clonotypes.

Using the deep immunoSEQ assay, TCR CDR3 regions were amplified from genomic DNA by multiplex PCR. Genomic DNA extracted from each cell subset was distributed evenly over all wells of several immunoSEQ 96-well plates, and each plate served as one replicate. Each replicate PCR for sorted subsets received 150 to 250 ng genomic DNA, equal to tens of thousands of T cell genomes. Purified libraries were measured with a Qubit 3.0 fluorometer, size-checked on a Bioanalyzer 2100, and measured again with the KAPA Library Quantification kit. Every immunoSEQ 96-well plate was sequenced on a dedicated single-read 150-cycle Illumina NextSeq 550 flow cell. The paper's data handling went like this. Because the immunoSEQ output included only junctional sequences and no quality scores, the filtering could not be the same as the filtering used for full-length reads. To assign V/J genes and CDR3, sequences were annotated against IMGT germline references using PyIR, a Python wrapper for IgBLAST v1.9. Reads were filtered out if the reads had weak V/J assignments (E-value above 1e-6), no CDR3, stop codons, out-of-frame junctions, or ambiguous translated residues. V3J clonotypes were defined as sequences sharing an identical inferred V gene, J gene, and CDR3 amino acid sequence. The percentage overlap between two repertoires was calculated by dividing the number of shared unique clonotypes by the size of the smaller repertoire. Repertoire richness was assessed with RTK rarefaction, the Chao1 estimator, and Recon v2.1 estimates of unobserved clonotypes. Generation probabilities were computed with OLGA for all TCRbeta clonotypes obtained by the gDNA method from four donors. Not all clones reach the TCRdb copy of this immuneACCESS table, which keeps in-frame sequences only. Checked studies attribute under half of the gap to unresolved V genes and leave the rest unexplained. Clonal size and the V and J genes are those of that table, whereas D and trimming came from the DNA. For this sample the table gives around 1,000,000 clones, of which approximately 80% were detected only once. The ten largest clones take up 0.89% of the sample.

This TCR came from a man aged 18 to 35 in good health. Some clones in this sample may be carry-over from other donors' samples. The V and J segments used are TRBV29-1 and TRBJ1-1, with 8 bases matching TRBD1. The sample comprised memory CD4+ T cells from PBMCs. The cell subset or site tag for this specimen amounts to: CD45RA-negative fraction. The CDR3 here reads CSVAWRTGSRTEAFF. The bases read TGCAGCGTTGCCTGGCGGACAGGGTCGCGCACTGAAGCTTTCTTT.